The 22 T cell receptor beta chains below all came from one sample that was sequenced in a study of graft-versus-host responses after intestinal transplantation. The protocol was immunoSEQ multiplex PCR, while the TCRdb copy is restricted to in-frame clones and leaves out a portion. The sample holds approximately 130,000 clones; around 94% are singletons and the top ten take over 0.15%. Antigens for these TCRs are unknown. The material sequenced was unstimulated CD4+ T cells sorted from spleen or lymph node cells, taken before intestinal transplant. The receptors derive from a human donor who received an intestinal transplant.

The CDR3 protein is CASGSLRGNGTEAFF. The CDR3 DNA follows: TGTGCTAGTGGCTCACTCAGGGGGAACGGCACTGAAGCTTTCTTT. The chain has TRBV12-5 and TRBJ1-1; 7 bases map to TRBD1. This CDR3 spans 15 amino acids. Germline CDR1 reads LGHNT; CDR2 reads FRNRAP. Losses at the gene ends were 6 bases for V and 4 bases for J; bases not matched to a gene: 11.

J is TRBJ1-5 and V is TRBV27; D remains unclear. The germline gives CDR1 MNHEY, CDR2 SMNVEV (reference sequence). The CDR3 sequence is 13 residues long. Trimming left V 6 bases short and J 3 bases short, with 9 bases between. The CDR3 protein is CASRGRSNQPQHF. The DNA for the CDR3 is TGTGCCAGCAGAGGGAGGTCCAATCAGCCCCAGCATTTT.

CDR3 DNA sequence: TGTGCCAGCAGTTACTCCAGGGGGGAGCAGTACTTC. Translation: CASSYSRGEQYF. The chain couples TRBV6-6 to TRBJ2-7; 7 bases line up with TRBD1. Trimming took 0 bases from V and 7 from J; bases not matched to a gene: 0. The CDR3 is 12 amino acids. CDR1 and CDR2 (germline): MNHNY, SVGAGI (reference sequence).

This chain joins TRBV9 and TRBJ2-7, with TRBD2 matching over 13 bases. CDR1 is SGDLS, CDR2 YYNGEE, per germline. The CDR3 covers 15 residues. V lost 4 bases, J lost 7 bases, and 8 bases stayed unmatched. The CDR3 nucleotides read TGTGCCAGCAGCCCTGGACTAGCGGGGGCAGAAGAGCAGTACTTC. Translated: CASSPGLAGAEEQYF.

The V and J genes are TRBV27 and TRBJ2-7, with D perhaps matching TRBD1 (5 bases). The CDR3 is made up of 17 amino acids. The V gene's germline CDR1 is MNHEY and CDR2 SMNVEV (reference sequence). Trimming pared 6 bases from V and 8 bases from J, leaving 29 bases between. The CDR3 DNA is TGTGCCAGCAGCCCTCCACCCGGACACCCCAAATACCTACAGCAGTACTTC. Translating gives CASSPPPGHPKYLQQYF.

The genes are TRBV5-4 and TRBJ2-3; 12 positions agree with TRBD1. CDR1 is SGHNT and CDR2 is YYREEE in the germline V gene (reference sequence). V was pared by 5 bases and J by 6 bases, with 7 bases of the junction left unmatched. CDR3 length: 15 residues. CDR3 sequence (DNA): TGTGCCAGCAGATCCGGGACAGGGGGCGCTGATACGCAGTATTTT. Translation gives CASRSGTGGADTQYF.

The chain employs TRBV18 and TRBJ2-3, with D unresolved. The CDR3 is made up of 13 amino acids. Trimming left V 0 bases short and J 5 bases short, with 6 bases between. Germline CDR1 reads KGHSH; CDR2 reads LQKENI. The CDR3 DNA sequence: TGTGCCAGCTCACCACCGGCGGAAGATACGCAGTATTTT. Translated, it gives CASSPPAEDTQYF.

CDR3 residues: CASRGDLGLGETQYF. CDR3 bases: TGTGCCAGCAGGGGGGACTTGGGGCTTGGAGAGACCCAGTACTTC. The chain joins TRBV9 to TRBJ2-5; TRBD2 is a possible D gene (6 bases). This CDR3 has 15 residues. Trimming removed 5 bases from V and 4 bases from J, with 18 bases in between. Per the germline V gene, CDR1 is SGDLS and CDR2 is YYNGEE.

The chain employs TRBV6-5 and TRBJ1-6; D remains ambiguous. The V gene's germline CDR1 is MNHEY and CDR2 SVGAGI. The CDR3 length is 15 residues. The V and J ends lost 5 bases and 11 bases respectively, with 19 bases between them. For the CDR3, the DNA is TGTGCCAGCAGTGGGTTTCCGGGCCCGACGCCACCCCTCCACTTT. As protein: CASSGFPGPTPPLHF.

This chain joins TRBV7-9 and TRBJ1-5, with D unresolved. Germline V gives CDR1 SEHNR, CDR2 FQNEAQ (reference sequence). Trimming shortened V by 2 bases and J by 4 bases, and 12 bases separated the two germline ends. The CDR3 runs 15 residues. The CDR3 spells CASSLISLGNQPQHF. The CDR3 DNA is TGTGCCAGCAGCTTAATTTCCCTGGGAAATCAGCCCCAGCATTTT.

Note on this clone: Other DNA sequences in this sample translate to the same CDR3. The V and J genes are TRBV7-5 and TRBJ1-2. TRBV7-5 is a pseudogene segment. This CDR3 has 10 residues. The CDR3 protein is CVRSLHGYTF. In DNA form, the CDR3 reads TGTGTCAGAAGCTTACATGGCTACACCTTC.

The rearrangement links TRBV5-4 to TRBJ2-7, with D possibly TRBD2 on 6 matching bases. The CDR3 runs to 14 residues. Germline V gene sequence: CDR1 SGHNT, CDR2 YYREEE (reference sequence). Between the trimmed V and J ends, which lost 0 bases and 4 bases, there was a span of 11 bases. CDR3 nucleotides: TGTGCCAGCAGCTTGGGGGGGAGCGGGTACGAGCAGTACTTC. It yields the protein CASSLGGSGYEQYF.

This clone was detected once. The CDR3 coding sequence is TGTGCCAGCAGCTTGCGGGACGGCAACTACGAGCAGTACTTC. This translates into CASSLRDGNYEQYF. The J gene is TRBJ2-7, the V gene TRBV5-6; either TRBD1 or TRBD2 may supply D (5 bases each). CDR1 SGHDT and CDR2 YYEEEE come from the germline V gene. V lost 1 base and J 3 bases, leaving 11 bases between the germline ends. The CDR3 runs 14 residues.

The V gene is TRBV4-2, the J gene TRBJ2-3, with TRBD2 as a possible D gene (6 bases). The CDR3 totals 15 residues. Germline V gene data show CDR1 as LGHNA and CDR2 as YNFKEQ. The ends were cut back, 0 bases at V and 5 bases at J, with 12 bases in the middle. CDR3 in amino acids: CASSQERRGLDTQYF. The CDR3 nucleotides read TGTGCCAGCAGCCAAGAACGGCGGGGCCTAGATACGCAGTATTTT.

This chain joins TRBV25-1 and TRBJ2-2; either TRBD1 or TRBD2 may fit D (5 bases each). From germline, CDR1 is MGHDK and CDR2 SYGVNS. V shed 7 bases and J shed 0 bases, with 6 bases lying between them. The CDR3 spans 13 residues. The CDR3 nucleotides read TGTGCCAGCATGGGGGCGAACACCGGGGAGCTGTTTTTT. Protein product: CASMGANTGELFF.

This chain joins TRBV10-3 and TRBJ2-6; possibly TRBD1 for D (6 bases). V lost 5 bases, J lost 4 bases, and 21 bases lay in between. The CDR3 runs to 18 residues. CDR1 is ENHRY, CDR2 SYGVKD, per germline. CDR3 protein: CAISPRQANLGGANVLTF. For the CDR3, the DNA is TGTGCCATCAGTCCGAGACAGGCTAACTTGGGAGGGGCCAACGTCCTGACTTTC.

CDR3 sequence reads: CASSKTSRTYNEQFF. In nucleotides, the CDR3 is TGTGCCAGCAGTAAGACTAGCCGTACCTACAATGAGCAGTTCTTC. J is TRBJ2-1 and V is TRBV7-3, with 7 bases identical to TRBD2. Germline CDR1 is SGHTA and CDR2 is FQGTGA. Trimming at V came to 6 bases and at J to 2 bases, leaving 7 bases not matched to a gene. The CDR3 runs to 15 residues.

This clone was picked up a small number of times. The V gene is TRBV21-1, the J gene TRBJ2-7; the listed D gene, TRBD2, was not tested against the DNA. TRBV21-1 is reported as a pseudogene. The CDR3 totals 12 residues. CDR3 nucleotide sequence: TGTGCCAGCAGCAAGACTACTACCGAGCAGTACTTC. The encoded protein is CASSKTTTEQYF.

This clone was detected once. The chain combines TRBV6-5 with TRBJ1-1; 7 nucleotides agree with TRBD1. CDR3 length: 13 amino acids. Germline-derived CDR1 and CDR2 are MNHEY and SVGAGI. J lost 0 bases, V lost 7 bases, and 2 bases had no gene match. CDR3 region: CASKTGLNTEAFF. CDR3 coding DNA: TGTGCCAGCAAGACAGGGCTGAACACTGAAGCTTTCTTT.

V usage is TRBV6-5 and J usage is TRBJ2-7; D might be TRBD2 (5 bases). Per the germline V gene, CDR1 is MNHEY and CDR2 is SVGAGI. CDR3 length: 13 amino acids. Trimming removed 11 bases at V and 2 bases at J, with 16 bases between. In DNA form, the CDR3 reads TGTGCCGGAACTGAGGGTGACCCCTACGAGCAGTACTTC. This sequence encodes CAGTEGDPYEQYF.

CDR3 DNA: TGTGCCAGTAGTAAGGGAGGGGGGTCGAGCTCCTACAATGAGCAGTTCTTC. Encoded protein: CASSKGGGSSSYNEQFF. The chain employs TRBV19 and TRBJ2-1, with D perhaps TRBD2 (7 bases). The CDR3 length is 17 residues. The V and J ends lost 4 bases and 0 bases respectively, with 16 bases between them. Germline V gene sequence: CDR1 LNHDA, CDR2 SQIVND (reference sequence).

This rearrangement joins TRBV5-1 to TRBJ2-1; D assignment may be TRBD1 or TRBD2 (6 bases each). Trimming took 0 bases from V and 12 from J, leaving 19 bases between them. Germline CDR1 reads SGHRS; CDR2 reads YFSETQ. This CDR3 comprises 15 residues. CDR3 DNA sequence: TGCGCCAGCAGCTTGGGGGCGGGGACATCAAGTCCGCAGTTCTTC. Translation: CASSLGAGTSSPQFF.